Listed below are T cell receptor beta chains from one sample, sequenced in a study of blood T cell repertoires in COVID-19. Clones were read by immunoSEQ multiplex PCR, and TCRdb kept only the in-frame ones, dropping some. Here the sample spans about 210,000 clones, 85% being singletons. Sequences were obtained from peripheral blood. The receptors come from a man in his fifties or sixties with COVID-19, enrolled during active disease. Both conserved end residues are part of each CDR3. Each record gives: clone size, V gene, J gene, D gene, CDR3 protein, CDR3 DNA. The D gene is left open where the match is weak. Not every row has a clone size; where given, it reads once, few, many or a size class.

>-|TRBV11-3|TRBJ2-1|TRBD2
CASSLGGLAPQQFF
TGTGCCAGCAGCTTAGGGGGACTAGCCCCACAGCAGTTCTTC
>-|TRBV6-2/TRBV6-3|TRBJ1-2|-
CASSLNLRTNYGYTF
TGTGCCAGCAGTCTTAACTTACGCACTAACTATGGCTACACCTTC
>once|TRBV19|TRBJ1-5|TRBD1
CASSADRGLTQPQHF
TGTGCCAGTAGTGCGGACAGGGGGCTGACCCAGCCCCAGCATTTT
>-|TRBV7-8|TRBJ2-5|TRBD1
CASSLPGQGFAETQYF
TGTGCCAGCAGCCTGCCGGGACAGGGGTTTGCAGAGACCCAGTACTTC
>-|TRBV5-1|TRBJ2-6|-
CASSGGRTSGANVLTF
TGCGCCAGCAGCGGGGGCCGGACAAGTGGGGCCAACGTCCTGACTTTC
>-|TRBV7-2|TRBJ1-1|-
CASSQGRGTEAFF
TGTGCCAGCAGCCAAGGGAGGGGAACTGAAGCTTTCTTT
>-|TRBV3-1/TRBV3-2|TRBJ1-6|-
CASSQGQQPLHF
TGTGCCAGCAGCCAAGGACAACAACCCCTCCACTTT
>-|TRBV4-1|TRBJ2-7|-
CASSQEGRVGEQYF
TGCGCCAGCAGCCAAGAGGGCAGGGTGGGCGAGCAGTACTTC
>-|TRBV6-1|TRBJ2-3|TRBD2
CASSEAGTSGTDTQYF
TGTGCCAGCAGTGAAGCGGGGACTAGCGGCACAGATACGCAGTATTTT
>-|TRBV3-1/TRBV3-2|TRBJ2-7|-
CASSTHYEQYF
TGTGCCAGCAGCACTCACTACGAGCAGTACTTC
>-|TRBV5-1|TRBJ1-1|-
CASSLFTGGTEAFF
TGCGCCAGCAGCTTGTTTACCGGGGGCACTGAAGCTTTCTTT
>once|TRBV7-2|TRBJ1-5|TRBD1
CASSLGTVEPQHF
TGTGCCAGCAGCTTGGGGACAGTGGAGCCCCAGCATTTT
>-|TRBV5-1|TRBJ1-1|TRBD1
CASRGPGGRTEAFF
TGCGCCAGCAGAGGACCAGGGGGTCGGACTGAAGCTTTCTTT
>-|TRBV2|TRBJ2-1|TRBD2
CASKRGETNYNEQFF
TGTGCCAGCAAACGGGGGGAGACGAACTACAATGAGCAGTTCTTC
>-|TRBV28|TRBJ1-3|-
CASTDSLPSGNTIYF
TGTGCCAGCACTGACAGCTTACCCTCTGGAAACACCATATATTTT
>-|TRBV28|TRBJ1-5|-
CASSLSGVGNQPQHF
TGTGCCAGCAGTTTATCAGGGGTGGGCAATCAGCCCCAGCATTTT
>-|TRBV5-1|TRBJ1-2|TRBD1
CASSESTGGYYGYTF
TGCGCCAGCAGCGAATCGACAGGGGGGTACTATGGCTACACCTTC
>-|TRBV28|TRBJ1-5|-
CASSSRGRNQPQHF
TGTGCCAGCAGTTCCAGGGGACGCAATCAGCCCCAGCATTTT
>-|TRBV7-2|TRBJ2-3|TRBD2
CASSPRTSGPTDTQYF
TGTGCCAGCAGTCCTCGGACTAGCGGGCCGACAGATACGCAGTATTTT
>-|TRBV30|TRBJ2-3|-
CAWSVGGHPADTQYF
TGTGCCTGGAGTGTAGGGGGACACCCCGCAGATACGCAGTATTTT
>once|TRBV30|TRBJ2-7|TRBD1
CAWSVRQGHEQYF
TGTGCCTGGAGTGTACGACAGGGCCACGAGCAGTACTTC
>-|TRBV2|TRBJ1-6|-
CASSEQSYNSPLHF
TGTGCCAGCAGTGAACAGTCCTATAATTCACCCCTCCACTTT
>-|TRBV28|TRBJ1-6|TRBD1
CASSTLGQGRNSPLHF
TGTGCCAGCAGTACACTAGGACAGGGCAGGAATTCACCCCTCCACTTT
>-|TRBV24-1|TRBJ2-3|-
CATTPQVTGSSTDTQYF
TGTGCCACCACCCCTCAGGTTACGGGGTCTAGCACAGATACGCAGTATTTT
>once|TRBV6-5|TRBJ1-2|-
CASRAGIGAYGYTF
TGTGCCAGCAGGGCAGGGATTGGAGCCTATGGCTACACCTTC
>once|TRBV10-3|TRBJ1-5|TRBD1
CAISRQGYNQPQHF
TGTGCCATCAGCAGACAGGGTTACAATCAGCCCCAGCATTTT
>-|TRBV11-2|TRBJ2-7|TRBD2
CASSEGTSATYEQYF
TGTGCCAGCAGCGAAGGGACTAGCGCAACCTACGAGCAGTACTTC
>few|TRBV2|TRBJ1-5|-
CASSWGGSNQPQHF
TGTGCCAGCAGTTGGGGAGGGAGCAATCAGCCCCAGCATTTT
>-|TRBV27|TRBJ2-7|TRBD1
CASSLQGQGGIHEQYF
TGTGCCAGCAGTTTGCAGGGACAGGGTGGGATCCACGAGCAGTACTTC
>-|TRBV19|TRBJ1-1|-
CASSKYRGTEAFF
TGTGCCAGTAGTAAGTATAGGGGAACTGAAGCTTTCTTT
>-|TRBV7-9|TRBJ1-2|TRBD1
CASSLTQGGDIGYTF
TGTGCCAGCAGCTTGACTCAGGGGGGCGACATCGGCTACACCTTC
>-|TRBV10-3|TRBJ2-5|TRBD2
CAIGTGGRMEGGETQYF
TGTGCCATAGGAACGGGGGGTAGGATGGAAGGCGGAGAGACCCAGTACTTC
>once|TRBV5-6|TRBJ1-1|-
CASSMPRGRTEAFF
TGTGCCAGCAGCATGCCCAGGGGACGGACTGAAGCTTTCTTT
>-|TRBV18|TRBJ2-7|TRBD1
CASSPDRGHYEQYF
TGTGCCAGCTCACCAGACAGGGGGCACTACGAGCAGTACTTC